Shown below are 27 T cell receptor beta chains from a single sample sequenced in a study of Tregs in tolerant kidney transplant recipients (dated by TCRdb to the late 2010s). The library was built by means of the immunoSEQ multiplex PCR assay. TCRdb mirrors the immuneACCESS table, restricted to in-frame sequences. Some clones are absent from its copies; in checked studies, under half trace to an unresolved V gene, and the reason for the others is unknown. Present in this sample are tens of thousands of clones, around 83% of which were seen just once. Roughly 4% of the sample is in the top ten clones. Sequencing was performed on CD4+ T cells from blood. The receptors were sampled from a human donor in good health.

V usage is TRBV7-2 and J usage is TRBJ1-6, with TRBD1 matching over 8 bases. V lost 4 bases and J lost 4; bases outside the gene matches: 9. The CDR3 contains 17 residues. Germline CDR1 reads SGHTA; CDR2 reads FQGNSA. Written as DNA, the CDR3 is TGTGCCAGCAGCTCGAGGCCGAGGACAGGGTATAATTCACCCCTCCACTTT. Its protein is CASSSRPRTGYNSPLHF.

The CDR3 here is CASSSAGNYGYTF. In DNA form, the CDR3 reads TGTGCCAGCAGTTCAGCGGGAAACTATGGCTACACCTTC. The gene calls are TRBV27 and TRBJ1-2; no reliable D call. V lost 4 bases and J 2 bases, leaving 8 bases between the germline ends. Germline V gene data show CDR1 as MNHEY and CDR2 as SMNVEV (reference sequence). This CDR3 spans 13 amino acids.

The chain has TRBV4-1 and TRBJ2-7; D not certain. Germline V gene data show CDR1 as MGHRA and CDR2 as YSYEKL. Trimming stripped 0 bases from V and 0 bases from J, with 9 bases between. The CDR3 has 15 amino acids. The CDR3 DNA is TGCGCCAGCAGCCAAGAGGGCGGTGTCTCCTACGAGCAGTACTTC. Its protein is CASSQEGGVSYEQYF.

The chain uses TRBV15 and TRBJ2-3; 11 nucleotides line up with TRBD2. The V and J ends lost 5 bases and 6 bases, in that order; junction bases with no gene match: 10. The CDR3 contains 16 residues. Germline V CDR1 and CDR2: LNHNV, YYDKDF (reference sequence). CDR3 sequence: CATSGDLAGGGDTQYF. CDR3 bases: TGTGCCACCAGCGGGGACTTAGCGGGAGGGGGTGATACGCAGTATTTT.

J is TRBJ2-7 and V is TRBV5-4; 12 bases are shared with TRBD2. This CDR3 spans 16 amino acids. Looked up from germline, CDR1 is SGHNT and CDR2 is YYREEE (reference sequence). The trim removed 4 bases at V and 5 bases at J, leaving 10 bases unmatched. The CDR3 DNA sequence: TGTGCCAGCAGCCCGCTCACTCTAGCGGGAGGGGACGAGCAGTACTTC. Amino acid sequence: CASSPLTLAGGDEQYF. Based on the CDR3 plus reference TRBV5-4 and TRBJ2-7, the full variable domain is ETGVTQSPTHLIKTRGQQVTLRCSSQSGHNTVSWYQQALGQGPQFIFQYYREEENGRGNFPPRFSGLQFPNYSSELNVNALELDDSALYLCASSPLTLAGGDEQYFGPGTRLTVT.

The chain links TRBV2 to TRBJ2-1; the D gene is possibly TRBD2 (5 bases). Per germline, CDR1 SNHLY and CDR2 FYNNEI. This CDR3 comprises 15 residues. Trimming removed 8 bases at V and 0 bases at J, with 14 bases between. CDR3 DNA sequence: TGTGCCAGCCAGCCACCAGCGGACTCCTACAATGAGCAGTTCTTC. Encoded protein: CASQPPADSYNEQFF.

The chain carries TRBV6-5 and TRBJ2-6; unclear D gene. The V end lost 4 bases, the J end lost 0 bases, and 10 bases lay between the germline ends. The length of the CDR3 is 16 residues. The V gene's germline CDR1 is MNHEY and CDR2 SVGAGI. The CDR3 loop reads CASSFRRNSGANVLTF. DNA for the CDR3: TGTGCCAGCAGTTTCCGACGCAACTCTGGGGCCAACGTCCTGACTTTC.

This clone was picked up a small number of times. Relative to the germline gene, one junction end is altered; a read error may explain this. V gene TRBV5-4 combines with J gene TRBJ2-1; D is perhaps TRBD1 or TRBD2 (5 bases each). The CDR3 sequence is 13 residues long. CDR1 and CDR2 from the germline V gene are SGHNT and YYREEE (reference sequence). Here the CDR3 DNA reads TGTGCCAGCAGCCGGGGCTCCTTCAATGAGCAGTTCTTC. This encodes CASSRGSFNEQFF. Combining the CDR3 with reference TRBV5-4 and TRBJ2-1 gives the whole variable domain ETGVTQSPTHLIKTRGQQVTLRCSSQSGHNTVSWYQQALGQGPQFIFQYYREEENGRGNFPPRFSGLQFPNYSSELNVNALELDDSALYLCASSRGSFNEQFFGPGTRLTVL.

CDR3 nucleotides: TGCGCCAGCAGCTTCGGGGGCGCAAGGTTCGGCACTGAAGCTTTCTTT. Residues: CASSFGGARFGTEAFF. V is TRBV5-1 and J is TRBJ1-1, with D maybe TRBD1 (6 bases). Per germline, CDR1 SGHRS and CDR2 YFSETQ. The CDR3 runs 16 residues. V dropped 2 bases and J dropped 4 bases, with 18 bases sitting between them.

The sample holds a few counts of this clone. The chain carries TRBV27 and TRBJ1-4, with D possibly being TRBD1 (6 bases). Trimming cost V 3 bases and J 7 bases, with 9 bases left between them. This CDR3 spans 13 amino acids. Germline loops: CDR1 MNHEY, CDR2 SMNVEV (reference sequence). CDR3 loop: CASSFGGGEKLFF. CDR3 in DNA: TGTGCCAGCAGTTTTGGGGGCGGTGAAAAACTGTTTTTT. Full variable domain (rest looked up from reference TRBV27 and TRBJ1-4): EAQVTQNPRYLITVTGKKLTVTCSQNMNHEYMSWYRQDPGLGLRQIYYSMNVEVTDKGDVPEGYKVSRKEKRNFPLILESPSPNQTSLYFCASSFGGGEKLFFGSGTQLSVL.

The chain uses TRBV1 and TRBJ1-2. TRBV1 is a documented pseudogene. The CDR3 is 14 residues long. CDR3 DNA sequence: TGCACCAGCAGCCCTGCCGGGTCCTCCCCTGGCTACACCTTC. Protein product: CTSSPAGSSPGYTF.

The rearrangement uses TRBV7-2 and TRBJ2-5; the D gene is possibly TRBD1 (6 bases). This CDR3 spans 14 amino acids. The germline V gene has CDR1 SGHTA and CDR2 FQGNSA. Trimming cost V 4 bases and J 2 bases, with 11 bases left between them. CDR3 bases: TGTGCCAGCAGCTCACGGGACACACAAGAGACCCAGTACTTC. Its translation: CASSSRDTQETQYF.

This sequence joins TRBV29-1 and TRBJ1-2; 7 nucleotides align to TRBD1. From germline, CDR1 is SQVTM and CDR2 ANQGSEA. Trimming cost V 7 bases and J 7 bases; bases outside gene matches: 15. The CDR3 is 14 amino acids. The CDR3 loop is CSAGGATGDPGYTF. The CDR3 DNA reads TGCAGCGCTGGGGGGGCTACAGGGGATCCTGGCTACACCTTC.

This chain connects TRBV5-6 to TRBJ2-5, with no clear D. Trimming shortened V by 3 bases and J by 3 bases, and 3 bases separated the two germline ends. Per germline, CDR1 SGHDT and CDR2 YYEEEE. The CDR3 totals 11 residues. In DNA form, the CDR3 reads TGTGCCAGCAGCTGGAAAGAGACCCAGTACTTC. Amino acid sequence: CASSWKETQYF.

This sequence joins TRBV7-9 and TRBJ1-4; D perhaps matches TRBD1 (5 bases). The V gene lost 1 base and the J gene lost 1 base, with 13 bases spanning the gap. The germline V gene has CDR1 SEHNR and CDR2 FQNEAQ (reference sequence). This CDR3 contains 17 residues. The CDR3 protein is CASSLVEGARTNEKLFF. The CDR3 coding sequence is TGTGCCAGCAGCTTAGTCGAAGGGGCGCGAACTAATGAAAAACTGTTTTTT. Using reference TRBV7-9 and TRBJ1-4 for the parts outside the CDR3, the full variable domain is DTGVSQNPRHKITKRGQNVTFRCDPISEHNRLYWYRQTLGQGPEFLTYFQNEAQLEKSRLLSDRFSAERPKGSFSTLEIQRTEQGDSAMYLCASSLVEGARTNEKLFFGSGTQLSVL.

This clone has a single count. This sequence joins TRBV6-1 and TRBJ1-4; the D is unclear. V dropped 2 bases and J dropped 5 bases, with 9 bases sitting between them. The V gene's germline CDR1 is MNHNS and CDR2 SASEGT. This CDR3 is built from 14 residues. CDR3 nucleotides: TGTGCCAGCAGTGAACAGGTCCAAAATGAAAAACTGTTTTTT. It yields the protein CASSEQVQNEKLFF.

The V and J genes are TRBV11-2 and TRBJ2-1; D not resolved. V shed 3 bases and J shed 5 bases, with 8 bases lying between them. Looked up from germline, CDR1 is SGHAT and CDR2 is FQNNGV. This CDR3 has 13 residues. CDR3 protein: CASSFSRNNEQFF. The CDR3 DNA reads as TGTGCCAGCAGCTTCTCTAGAAACAATGAGCAGTTCTTC.

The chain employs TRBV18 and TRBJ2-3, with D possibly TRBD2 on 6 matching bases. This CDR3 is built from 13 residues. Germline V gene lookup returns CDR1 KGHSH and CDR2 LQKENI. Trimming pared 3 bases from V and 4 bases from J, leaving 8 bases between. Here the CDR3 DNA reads TGTGCCAGCTCACCGGGCGGGGCAGATACGCAGTATTTT. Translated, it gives CASSPGGADTQYF.

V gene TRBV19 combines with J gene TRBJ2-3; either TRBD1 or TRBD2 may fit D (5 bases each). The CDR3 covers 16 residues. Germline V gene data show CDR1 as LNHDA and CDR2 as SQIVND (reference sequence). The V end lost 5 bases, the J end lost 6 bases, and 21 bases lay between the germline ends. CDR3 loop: CASSLAGTGTFDTQYF. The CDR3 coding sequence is TGTGCCAGTAGTCTGGCTGGGACCGGTACTTTTGATACGCAGTATTTT.

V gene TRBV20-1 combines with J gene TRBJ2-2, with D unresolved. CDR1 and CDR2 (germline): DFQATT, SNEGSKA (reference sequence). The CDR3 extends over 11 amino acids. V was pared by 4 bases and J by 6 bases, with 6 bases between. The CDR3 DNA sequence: TGCAGTGCTACTTTCTCCGGGGAGCTGTTTTTT. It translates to CSATFSGELFF.

The chain's CDR3 is CASRRGSYEQYF. The CDR3 DNA reads TGTGCCAGCAGGCGGGGTTCCTACGAGCAGTACTTC. The rearrangement joins TRBV6-5 to TRBJ2-7; maybe TRBD2 (6 bases). V was trimmed by 6 bases and J by 1 base, leaving 7 bases between them. The germline V gene has CDR1 MNHEY and CDR2 SVGAGI. There are 12 residues in the CDR3.

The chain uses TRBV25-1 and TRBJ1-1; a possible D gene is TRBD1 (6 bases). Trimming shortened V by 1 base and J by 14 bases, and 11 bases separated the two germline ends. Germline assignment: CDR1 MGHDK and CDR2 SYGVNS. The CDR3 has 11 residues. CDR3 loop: CASSESGGTFF. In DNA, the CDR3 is TGTGCCAGCAGTGAATCCGGGGGCACATTCTTT.

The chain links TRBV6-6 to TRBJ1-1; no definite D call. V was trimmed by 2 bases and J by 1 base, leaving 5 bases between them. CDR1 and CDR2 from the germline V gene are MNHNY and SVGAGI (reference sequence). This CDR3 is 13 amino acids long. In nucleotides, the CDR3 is TGTGCCAGCAGTTACGTCCCGAACACTGAAGCTTTCTTT. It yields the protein CASSYVPNTEAFF.

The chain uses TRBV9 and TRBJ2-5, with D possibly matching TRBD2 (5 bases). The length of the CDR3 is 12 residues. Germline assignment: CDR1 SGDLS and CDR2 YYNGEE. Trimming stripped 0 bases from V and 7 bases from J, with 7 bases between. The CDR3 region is CASSVGGGTQYF. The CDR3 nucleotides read TGTGCCAGCAGCGTAGGAGGAGGGACCCAGTACTTC.

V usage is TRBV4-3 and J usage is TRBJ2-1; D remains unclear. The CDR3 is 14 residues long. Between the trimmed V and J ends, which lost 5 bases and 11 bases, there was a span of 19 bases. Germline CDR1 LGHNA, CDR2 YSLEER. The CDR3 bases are TGCGCCAGCAGCTCCCACTTGAAGGGAACTCAGCAGTTCTTC. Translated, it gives CASSSHLKGTQQFF.

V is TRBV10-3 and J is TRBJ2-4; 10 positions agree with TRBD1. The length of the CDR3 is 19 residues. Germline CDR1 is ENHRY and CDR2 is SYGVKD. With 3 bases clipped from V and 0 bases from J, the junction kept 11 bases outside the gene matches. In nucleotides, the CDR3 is TGTGCCATCAGTGACGAGCCGGGACAGGGGAACCTAGCCAAAAACATTCAGTACTTC. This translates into CAISDEPGQGNLAKNIQYF.

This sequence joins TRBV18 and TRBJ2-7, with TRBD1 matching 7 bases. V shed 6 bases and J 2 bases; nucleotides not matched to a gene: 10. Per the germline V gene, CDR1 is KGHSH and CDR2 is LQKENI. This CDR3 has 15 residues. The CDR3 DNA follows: TGTGCCAGCTCCGCGCCCAACAGGGGAACCTACGAGCAGTACTTC. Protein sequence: CASSAPNRGTYEQYF.